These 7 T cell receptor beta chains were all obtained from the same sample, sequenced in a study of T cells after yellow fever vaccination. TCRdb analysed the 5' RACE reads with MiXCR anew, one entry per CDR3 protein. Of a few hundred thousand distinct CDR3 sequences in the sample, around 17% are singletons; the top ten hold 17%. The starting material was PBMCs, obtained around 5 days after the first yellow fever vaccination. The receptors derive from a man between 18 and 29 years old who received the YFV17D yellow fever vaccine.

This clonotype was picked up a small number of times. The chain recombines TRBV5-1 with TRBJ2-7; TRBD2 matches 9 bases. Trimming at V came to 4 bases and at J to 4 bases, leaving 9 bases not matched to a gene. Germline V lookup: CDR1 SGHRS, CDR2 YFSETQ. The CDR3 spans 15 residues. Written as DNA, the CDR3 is TGCGCCAGCAGCGCCTTCTTAGCGGGGGATTACGAGCAGTACTTC. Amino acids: CASSAFLAGDYEQYF.

The CDR3 nucleotides are TGTGCCAGCAGACACCTCGCGACGGGAACTAATGAAAAACTGTTTTTT. Amino acids: CASRHLATGTNEKLFF. V gene TRBV6-2 or TRBV6-3 combines with J gene TRBJ1-4; no definite D call. Trimming shortened V by 6 bases and J by 1 base, and 15 bases separated the two germline ends. The CDR3 has 16 amino acids. Germline CDR1 reads MNHEY; CDR2 reads SVGEGT.

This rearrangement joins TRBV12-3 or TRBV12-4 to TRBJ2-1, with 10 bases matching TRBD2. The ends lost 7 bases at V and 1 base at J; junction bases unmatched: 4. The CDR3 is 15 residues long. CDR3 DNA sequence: TGTGCCAGCAAGATAGCGGGGGGTTCCTACAATGAGCAGTTCTTC. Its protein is CASKIAGGSYNEQFF.

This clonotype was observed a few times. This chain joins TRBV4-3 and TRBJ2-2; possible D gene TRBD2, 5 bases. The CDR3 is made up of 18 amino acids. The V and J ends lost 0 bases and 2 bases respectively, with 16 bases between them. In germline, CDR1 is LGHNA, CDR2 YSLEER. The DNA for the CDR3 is TGCGCCAGCAGCCAAGAGGGCCCGGGAAGGGCTAACACCGGGGAGCTGTTTTTT. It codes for CASSQEGPGRANTGELFF.

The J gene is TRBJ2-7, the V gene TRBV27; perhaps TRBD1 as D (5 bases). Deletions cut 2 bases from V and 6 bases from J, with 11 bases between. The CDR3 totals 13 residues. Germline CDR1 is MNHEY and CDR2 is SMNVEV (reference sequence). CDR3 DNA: TGTGCCAGCAGTTTACGGCAGGGCCGCGAGCAGTACGTC. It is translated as CASSLRQGREQYV.

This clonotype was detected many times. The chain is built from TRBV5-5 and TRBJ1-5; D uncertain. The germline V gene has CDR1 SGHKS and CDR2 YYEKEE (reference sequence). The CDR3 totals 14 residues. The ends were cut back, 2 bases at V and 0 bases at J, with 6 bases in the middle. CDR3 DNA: TGTGCCAGCAGCTTTAGAGGTAGCAATCAGCCCCAGCATTTT. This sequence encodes CASSFRGSNQPQHF. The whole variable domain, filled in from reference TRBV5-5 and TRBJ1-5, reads DAGVTQSPTHLIKTRGQQVTLRCSPISGHKSVSWYQQVLGQGPQFIFQYYEKEERGRGNFPDRFSARQFPNYSSELNVNALLLGDSALYLCASSFRGSNQPQHFGDGTRLSIL.

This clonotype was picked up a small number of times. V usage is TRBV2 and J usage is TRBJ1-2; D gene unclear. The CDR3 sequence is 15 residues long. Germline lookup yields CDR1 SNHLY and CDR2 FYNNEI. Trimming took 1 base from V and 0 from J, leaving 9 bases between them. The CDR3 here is CASSEGPRPNYGYTF. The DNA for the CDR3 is TGTGCCAGCAGTGAAGGGCCAAGACCTAACTATGGCTACACCTTC.